Detailed here is one T cell receptor (beta chain). These data come from a study of blood T cell repertoires in COVID-19. Study background: The United States, Italy and Spain were the sources of the acute and convalescent COVID-19 samples. The analysed material was cDNA or gDNA that came from T cells, B-cell-depleted T cells, or PBMCs.

Source study methods: Nucleated cell counts were estimated from reference gene primer amplification. The method was immunoSEQ multiplex PCR; TCRdb's version includes in-frame clones alone and lacks a portion of them. The V and J calls and clone size are taken from that table; D and trimming were inferred from the DNA. The sample includes about 190,000 clones, roughly 78% of them seen just once. This TCR came from a woman of 80 years or more with active or convalescent COVID-19. Sequenced material: peripheral blood.

The CDR3 DNA follows: TGTGCCAGCAGCTTAGCCGGAGTGAACACCGGGGAGCTGTTTTTT. Amino acid sequence: CASSLAGVNTGELFF. V gene TRBV7-2 combines with J gene TRBJ2-2; the D is unclear. The germline V gene has CDR1 SGHTA and CDR2 FQGNSA. The length of the CDR3 is 15 residues. V lost 0 bases and J lost 1, with 6 bases in between.